One and the same sample provided the 6 T cell receptor beta chains below, sequenced in a study of blood T cell repertoires in COVID-19. Repertoires were generated with immunoSEQ multiplex PCR, while TCRdb's copy carries only in-frame clones and drops some. The sample has about 28,000 clones, 89% seen once. The sample taken for sequencing was peripheral blood. Receptors originate from a human donor with acute or convalescent COVID-19. The donor label of this sample is uncertain.

The chain uses TRBV24-1 and TRBJ1-2; 9 bases line up with TRBD1. CDR1 and CDR2 (germline): KGHDR, SFDVKD. The CDR3 contains 13 residues. V shed 3 bases, J shed 7 bases, and the junction held 2 bases outside the gene matches. The CDR3 DNA reads as TGTGCCACCAGTGATACAGGGGGCTTTGGCTACACCTTC. Encoded protein: CATSDTGGFGYTF.

Comment on this clone: This same CDR3 is encoded by further DNA sequences in the sample. This chain uses TRBV19 with TRBJ2-5, with 8 bases that match TRBD1. Germline V lookup: CDR1 LNHDA, CDR2 SQIVND (reference sequence). Unmatched junction bases numbered 5, after V lost 6 bases and J lost 2 bases. This CDR3 is built from 14 residues. DNA for the CDR3: TGTGCCAGTAGCCGGGACAGGAGACAAGAGACCCAGTACTTC. Translation gives CASSRDRRQETQYF.

This sequence joins TRBV10-3 and TRBJ1-4, with TRBD1 matching over 8 bases. The CDR3 consists of 15 residues. J was trimmed by 4 bases and V by 6 bases; bases with no gene match: 7. CDR1 and CDR2 from the germline V gene are ENHRY and SYGVKD. The CDR3 DNA reads TGTGCCATCAGGCCCGGGACAGGTGGTAATGAAAAACTGTTTTTT. Translated: CAIRPGTGGNEKLFF.

The V gene is TRBV24-1, the J gene TRBJ2-3; D might be TRBD2 (5 bases). From germline, CDR1 is KGHDR and CDR2 SFDVKD. This CDR3 has 16 amino acids. Trimming took 0 bases from V and 3 from J, leaving 12 bases between them. In DNA, the CDR3 is TGTGCCACCAGTGATTTGGCTACCTTAGCGACAGATACGCAGTATTTT. Translated, it gives CATSDLATLATDTQYF.

This rearrangement joins TRBV29-1 to TRBJ1-1; 7 bases match TRBD1. This CDR3 spans 14 amino acids. CDR1 and CDR2 (germline): SQVTM, ANQGSEA. Trimming cost V 6 bases and J 1 base; bases outside gene matches: 8. The CDR3 sequence: CSVIPGQKNTEAFF. CDR3 DNA: TGCAGCGTCATACCGGGACAGAAGAACACTGAAGCTTTCTTT.

V gene TRBV7-9 combines with J gene TRBJ1-5, with D tentatively TRBD1 (5 bases). Per germline, CDR1 SEHNR and CDR2 FQNEAQ (reference sequence). The CDR3 is 13 amino acids. Trimming removed 4 bases at V and 4 bases at J, with 8 bases between. The CDR3 DNA reads TGTGCCAGCAGCTCACAGGTTAATCAGCCCCAGCATTTT. It yields the protein CASSSQVNQPQHF.